Below are 30 T cell receptor beta chains sequenced from a single sample in a study of blood T cell repertoires in COVID-19. Libraries were prepared by immunoSEQ multiplex PCR; TCRdb keeps only in-frame clonotypes and omits some of them. The top ten hold 5% to 6% of the sample, which has 200,000 to 250,000 clones, roughly 82% seen once. The sequencing input was peripheral blood. Receptor source: a woman at least 80 years old with COVID-19, enrolled during active disease.

The chain recombines TRBV5-6 with TRBJ2-1; tentatively, D is TRBD2 (5 bases). The CDR3 extends over 13 amino acids. V lost 6 bases to trimming and J lost 7 bases, with 14 bases between them. CDR1 is SGHDT, CDR2 YYEEEE, per germline. CDR3 in DNA: TGTGCCAGCATCAATGGACTGCAGAATGAGCAGTTCTTC. Translated: CASINGLQNEQFF.

The chain uses TRBV5-1 and TRBJ1-5; 7 bases fit TRBD1. The CDR3 runs 13 residues. Losses at the gene ends were 10 bases for V and 1 base for J; bases not matched to a gene: 5. The germline CDR1 and CDR2 sequences are SGHRS and YFSETQ. The CDR3 bases are TGCGCCCCCGAGGACAGGAGCAATCAGCCCCAGCATTTT. Protein: CAPEDRSNQPQHF.

This chain uses TRBV14 with TRBJ2-2; D is uncertain. The CDR3 covers 13 residues. Deletions cut 4 bases from V and 4 bases from J, with 7 bases between. Per the germline V gene, CDR1 is SGHDN and CDR2 is FVKESK. The CDR3 protein is CASSPYSTGELFF. The CDR3 DNA follows: TGTGCCAGCAGCCCGTACAGCACCGGGGAGCTGTTTTTT.

The chain has TRBV11-2 and TRBJ1-2; 9 bases align to TRBD1. The CDR3 is made up of 13 amino acids. Per the germline V gene, CDR1 is SGHAT and CDR2 is FQNNGV. Trimming cost V 4 bases and J 7 bases; bases outside gene matches: 4. CDR3 loop: CASSSQGAFGYTF. Here the CDR3 DNA reads TGTGCCAGCAGCTCACAGGGGGCGTTTGGCTACACCTTC.

The chain employs TRBV19 and TRBJ1-2; D is unclear. Looked up from germline, CDR1 is LNHDA and CDR2 is SQIVND (reference sequence). Trimming pared 7 bases from V and 2 bases from J, leaving 11 bases between. The CDR3 loop spans 13 amino acids. CDR3 sequence: CASMTTTNYGYTF. The CDR3 bases are TGTGCCAGTATGACTACTACGAACTATGGCTACACCTTC.

CDR3 DNA: TGTGCCAGCAGTGAAGTGTCGGGACATAACTATGGCTACACCTTC. The encoded protein is CASSEVSGHNYGYTF. The V and J genes are TRBV6-1 and TRBJ1-2, with D possibly TRBD1 on 6 matching bases. V lost 1 base to trimming and J lost 1 base, with 10 bases between them. Germline values: CDR1 MNHNS, CDR2 SASEGT. This CDR3 comprises 15 residues.

Only one count was recorded for this clone. The J gene is TRBJ1-5, the V gene TRBV2; 8 nucleotides line up with TRBD1. The CDR3 has 12 amino acids. Germline trimming cut 7 bases from V and 11 bases from J; bases unmatched to any gene: 7. In germline, CDR1 is SNHLY, CDR2 FYNNEI. CDR3 DNA: TGTGCCAGCACAGGGGGCGTTGGGTCCCAGCATTTT. Amino acids: CASTGGVGSQHF.

The chain carries TRBV11-2 and TRBJ1-3; D unresolved. The CDR3 length is 16 residues. Germline V gene data show CDR1 as SGHAT and CDR2 as FQNNGV. Between the trimmed V and J ends, which lost 5 bases and 0 bases, there was a span of 14 bases. CDR3 residues: CASSPGLAISGNTIYF. The CDR3 DNA is TGTGCCAGCAGCCCAGGACTTGCCATCTCTGGAAACACCATATATTTT. Variable domain in full (rest from reference TRBV11-2 and TRBJ1-3): EAGVAQSPRYKIIEKRQSVAFWCNPISGHATLYWYQQILGQGPKLLIQFQNNGVVDDSQLPKDRFSAERLKGVDSTLKIQPAKLEDSAVYLCASSPGLAISGNTIYFGEGSWLTVV.

The chain joins TRBV10-2 to TRBJ1-3; D gene ambiguous. V dropped 8 bases and J dropped 3 bases, with 5 bases sitting between them. CDR3 length equals 11 residues. CDR1 is WSHSY, CDR2 SAAADI, per germline. The CDR3 DNA is TGCGCCAGCCTCTTTGGAAACACCATATATTTT. Translation gives CASLFGNTIYF.

This clone has a handful of counts. The chain uses TRBV14 and TRBJ1-1; D might be TRBD1 (5 bases). Germline CDR1 SGHDN, CDR2 FVKESK. V was cut by 1 base and J by 6 bases, with 12 bases left in between. The CDR3 contains 14 residues. The CDR3 bases are TGTGCCAGCAGCCAAGGCGGCAGGGTAGCTGAAGCTTTCTTT. It encodes CASSQGGRVAEAFF.

The V call is TRBV19, the J call TRBJ1-5; TRBD1 matches at 7 bases. With V trimmed by 5 bases and J by 0 bases, 4 bases remained unmatched. The CDR3 totals 15 residues. From germline, CDR1 is LNHDA and CDR2 SQIVND (reference sequence). CDR3 sequence reads: CASSGTAYSNQPQHF. CDR3 bases: TGTGCCAGTAGTGGGACAGCTTATAGCAATCAGCCCCAGCATTTT.

This clone was found once. The rearrangement joins TRBV9 to TRBJ2-3, with 11 nucleotides matching TRBD2. The CDR3 has 17 amino acids. Per the germline V gene, CDR1 is SGDLS and CDR2 is YYNGEE. The V segment lost 2 bases and the J segment 0 bases; nucleotides outside the gene matches: 5. DNA for the CDR3: TGTGCCAGCAGCGTTAGCGGGGGGGCACCTAGCACAGATACGCAGTATTTT. It specifies CASSVSGGAPSTDTQYF.

This chain connects TRBV7-3 to TRBJ2-1, with D possibly being TRBD2 (6 bases). Trimming shortened V by 2 bases and J by 3 bases, and 8 bases separated the two germline ends. This CDR3 region has 14 residues. Germline V gene lookup returns CDR1 SGHTA and CDR2 FQGTGA. DNA of the CDR3: TGTGCCAGCAGCTTAGGCGGGGTCTACAATGAGCAGTTCTTC. It translates to CASSLGGVYNEQFF.

The V gene is TRBV19, the J gene TRBJ2-2, with D possibly being TRBD2 (6 bases). The CDR3 spans 17 residues. V lost 0 bases to trimming and J lost 4 bases, with 15 bases between them. The germline gives CDR1 LNHDA, CDR2 SQIVND (reference sequence). CDR3 sequence: CASSIDGQRVITGELFF. The CDR3 region has the DNA TGTGCCAGTAGTATAGATGGGCAGCGGGTCATCACCGGGGAGCTGTTTTTT.

This chain links TRBV28 with TRBJ2-7; D possibly corresponds to TRBD2 (6 bases). V was trimmed by 5 bases and J by 2 bases, leaving 16 bases between them. CDR3 length: 15 amino acids. CDR1 and CDR2 from the germline V gene are MDHEN and SYDVKM. The DNA for the CDR3 is TGTGCCAGCAGTCCCCGGGGGTTGGGGCCCTACGAGCAGTACGTC. The encoded protein is CASSPRGLGPYEQYV.

A few counts support this clone. This sequence joins TRBV7-6 and TRBJ1-6; unclear D gene. CDR1 is SGHVS and CDR2 is FNYEAQ in the germline V gene. The CDR3 has 16 amino acids. V lost 4 bases and J lost 8, with 18 bases in between. CDR3 in amino acids: CASSYLGLSRDSPLHF. The CDR3 DNA is TGTGCCAGCAGCTACCTCGGACTCTCCCGGGATTCACCCCTCCACTTT.

The chain couples TRBV5-1 to TRBJ2-3; no clear D. CDR3 length: 12 amino acids. Trimming pared 4 bases from V and 3 bases from J, leaving 6 bases between. Germline values: CDR1 SGHRS, CDR2 YFSETQ. The CDR3 loop is CASSITTDTQYF. CDR3 nucleotide sequence: TGCGCCAGCAGCATTACAACAGATACGCAGTATTTT.

The chain carries TRBV15 and TRBJ2-2, with D perhaps matching TRBD2 (6 bases). The CDR3 covers 22 residues. The ends were cut back, 4 bases at V and 1 base at J, with 31 bases in the middle. CDR1 and CDR2 (germline): LNHNV, YYDKDF (reference sequence). The CDR3 bases are TGTGCCACCAGCATGCGGGGTTTGGGGGATCCTAGGACTACTGGGAACACCGGGGAGCTGTTTTTT. Translating it yields CATSMRGLGDPRTTGNTGELFF.

The chain combines TRBV28 with TRBJ2-7, with 8 nucleotides matching TRBD2. Germline V gives CDR1 MDHEN, CDR2 SYDVKM. The CDR3 has 14 amino acids. The ends lost 8 bases at V and 2 bases at J; junction bases unmatched: 8. CDR3 protein: CASRGGGEPYEQYV. CDR3 coding DNA: TGTGCCAGCCGGGGGGGAGGGGAACCCTACGAGCAGTACGTC.

The chain combines TRBV28 with TRBJ1-2; TRBD1 is a possible D gene (5 bases). The germline V gene has CDR1 MDHEN and CDR2 SYDVKM. Trimming stripped 5 bases from V and 7 bases from J, with 20 bases between. The CDR3 runs to 15 residues. The CDR3 nucleotides are TGTGCCAGCAGTAAAACCGGACACTCCGCCCCTGGCTACACCTTC. This translates into CASSKTGHSAPGYTF.

Concerning this clone itself: This sample also contains other DNA sequences that code for the same CDR3. This chain links TRBV18 with TRBJ1-3; D may be TRBD1 (5 bases). Germline V gene sequence: CDR1 KGHSH, CDR2 LQKENI. This CDR3 spans 14 amino acids. V lost 3 bases to trimming and J lost 1 base, with 7 bases between them. CDR3 protein: CASSPRGSGNTIYF. For the CDR3, the DNA is TGTGCCAGCTCACCCCGGGGGTCTGGAAACACCATATATTTT.

The table lists this clone with a count of one. The chain joins TRBV28 to TRBJ1-5, with D hard to call. This CDR3 is built from 16 residues. Germline V gene sequence: CDR1 MDHEN, CDR2 SYDVKM. The V gene lost 7 bases and the J gene lost 7 bases, with 23 bases spanning the gap. The CDR3 sequence is CASTSGQTSPSQPQHF. CDR3 coding DNA: TGTGCCAGCACGAGTGGGCAGACCAGCCCCTCGCAGCCCCAGCATTTT.

The chain recombines TRBV7-2 with TRBJ2-3, with D possibly TRBD1 on 6 matching bases. Germline assignment: CDR1 SGHTA and CDR2 FQGNSA. V was trimmed by 5 bases and J by 0 bases, leaving 12 bases between them. This CDR3 spans 15 amino acids. The chain's CDR3 is CASSVQGSSTDTQYF. For the CDR3, the DNA is TGTGCCAGCAGCGTACAGGGCTCTAGCACAGATACGCAGTATTTT. Looking up the rest from reference TRBV7-2 and TRBJ2-3 gives the full variable domain: GAGVSQSPSNKVTEKGKDVELRCDPISGHTALYWYRQSLGQGLEFLIYFQGNSAPDKSGLPSDRFSAERTGGSVSTLTIQRTQQEDSAVYLCASSVQGSSTDTQYFGPGTRLTVL.

The chain recombines TRBV6-5 with TRBJ1-1, with D tentatively TRBD1 (6 bases). V lost 6 bases and J lost 5, with 13 bases in between. Germline V gene lookup returns CDR1 MNHEY and CDR2 SVGAGI. The CDR3 totals 13 residues. The CDR3, as DNA: TGTGCCAGCAGAGTGGGGGCGAGGACTGAAGCTTTCTTT. It codes for CASRVGARTEAFF.

The chain has TRBV7-9 and TRBJ2-1; D perhaps matches TRBD1 (6 bases). CDR1 SEHNR and CDR2 FQNEAQ come from the germline V gene (reference sequence). The CDR3 covers 13 residues. V was shortened by 4 bases and J by 4 bases, with 8 bases between the two germline ends. DNA for the CDR3: TGTGCCAGCAGCTCCGGACAGTACAATGAGCAGTTCTTC. Its translation is CASSSGQYNEQFF. The entire variable domain, with the rest obtained from reference TRBV7-9 and TRBJ2-1, is as follows: DTGVSQNPRHKITKRGQNVTFRCDPISEHNRLYWYRQTLGQGPEFLTYFQNEAQLEKSRLLSDRFSAERPKGSFSTLEIQRTEQGDSAMYLCASSSGQYNEQFFGPGTRLTVL.

The CDR3 DNA follows: TGTGCCAGCTCACCAGGGCCCGATCTTGCGGATACGCAGTATTTT. Its protein product is CASSPGPDLADTQYF. This rearrangement joins TRBV18 to TRBJ2-3; no firm D call. The CDR3 totals 15 residues. Germline lookup yields CDR1 KGHSH and CDR2 LQKENI. V was shortened by 2 bases and J by 6 bases, with 15 bases between the two germline ends.

A few counts support this clone. This rearrangement joins TRBV6-6 to TRBJ1-2, with D perhaps TRBD1 (5 bases). V was trimmed by 0 bases and J by 8 bases, leaving 10 bases between them. CDR1 and CDR2 (germline): MNHNY, SVGAGI (reference sequence). The CDR3 is 13 amino acids. The CDR3 nucleotides are TGTGCCAGCAGTTACTCGACAGACGTCGGCTACACCTTC. Translating it yields CASSYSTDVGYTF.

The CDR3 bases are TGTGCCATCAGTGAGACAGGGAGAAAAGAGACCCAGTACTTC. Protein sequence: CAISETGRKETQYF. The rearrangement joins TRBV10-3 to TRBJ2-5; TRBD1 is a possible D gene (6 bases). The CDR3 is 14 residues long. V lost 2 bases to trimming and J lost 3 bases, with 10 bases between them. In germline, CDR1 is ENHRY, CDR2 SYGVKD.

The rearrangement links TRBV19 to TRBJ1-2; 7 bases match TRBD1. From germline, CDR1 is LNHDA and CDR2 SQIVND (reference sequence). The CDR3 is 10 residues long. The V gene end was trimmed by 7 bases and the J gene end by 8 bases; junction bases not matched to a gene: 1. CDR3 sequence reads: CASMTGGYTF. The CDR3, as DNA: TGTGCCAGTATGACAGGGGGCTACACCTTC. Using reference TRBV19 and TRBJ1-2 for the parts outside the CDR3, the full variable domain is DGGITQSPKYLFRKEGQNVTLSCEQNLNHDAMYWYRQDPGQGLRLIYYSQIVNDFQKGDIAEGYSVSREKKESFPLTVTSAQKNPTAFYLCASMTGGYTFGSGTRLTVV.

This clone was picked up one time. The chain carries TRBV18 and TRBJ2-5; TRBD2 matches at 8 bases. Germline CDR1 is KGHSH and CDR2 is LQKENI. The CDR3 extends over 15 amino acids. Germline trimming cut 6 bases from V and 3 bases from J; bases unmatched to any gene: 9. This chain's CDR3 is CASSKLYSGEETQYF. The DNA of the CDR3 is TGTGCCAGCTCCAAACTTTATAGCGGGGAAGAGACCCAGTACTTC.